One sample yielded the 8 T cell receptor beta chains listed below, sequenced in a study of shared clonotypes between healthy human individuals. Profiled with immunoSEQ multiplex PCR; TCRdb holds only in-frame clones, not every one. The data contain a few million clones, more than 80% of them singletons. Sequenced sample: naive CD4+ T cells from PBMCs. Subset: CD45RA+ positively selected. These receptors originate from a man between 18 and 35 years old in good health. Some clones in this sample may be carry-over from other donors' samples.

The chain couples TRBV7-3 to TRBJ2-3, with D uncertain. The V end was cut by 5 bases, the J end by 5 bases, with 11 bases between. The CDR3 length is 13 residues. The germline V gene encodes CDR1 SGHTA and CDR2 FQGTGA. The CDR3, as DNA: TGTGCCAGCAGCCACGACCCCGGAGATACGCAGTATTTT. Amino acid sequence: CASSHDPGDTQYF.

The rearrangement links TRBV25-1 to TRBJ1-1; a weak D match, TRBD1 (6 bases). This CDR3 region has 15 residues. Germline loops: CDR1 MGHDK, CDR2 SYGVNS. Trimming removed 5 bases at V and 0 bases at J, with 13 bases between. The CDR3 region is CASSTGRRMNTEAFF. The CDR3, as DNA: TGTGCCAGCAGTACAGGGAGGAGGATGAACACTGAAGCTTTCTTT.

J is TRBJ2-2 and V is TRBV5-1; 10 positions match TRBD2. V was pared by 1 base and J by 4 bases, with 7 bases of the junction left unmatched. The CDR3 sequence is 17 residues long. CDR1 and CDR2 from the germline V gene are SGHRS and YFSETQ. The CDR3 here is CASSLLGLAAGTGELFF. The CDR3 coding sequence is TGCGCCAGCAGCTTGCTCGGACTAGCGGCCGGCACCGGGGAGCTGTTTTTT.

In DNA form, the CDR3 reads TGTGCCAGCTGGCTAAGGGTCGGTGCCAATCAGCCCCAGCATTTT. This translates into CASWLRVGANQPQHF. The chain has TRBV28 and TRBJ1-5, with no clear D. The CDR3 contains 15 residues. V was pared by 8 bases and J by 3 bases, with 17 bases between. The germline V gene has CDR1 MDHEN and CDR2 SYDVKM. Supplemented by reference TRBV28 and TRBJ1-5, the full variable domain reads DVKVTQSSRYLVKRTGEKVFLECVQDMDHENMFWYRQDPGLGLRLIYFSYDVKMKEKGDIPEGYSVSREKKERFSLILESASTNQTSMYLCASWLRVGANQPQHFGDGTRLSIL.

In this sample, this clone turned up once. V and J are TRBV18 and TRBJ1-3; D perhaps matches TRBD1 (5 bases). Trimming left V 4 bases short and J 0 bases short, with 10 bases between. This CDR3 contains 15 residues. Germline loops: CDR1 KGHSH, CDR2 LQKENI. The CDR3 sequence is CASSLGVVSGNTIYF. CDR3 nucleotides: TGTGCCAGCTCACTAGGGGTTGTCTCTGGAAACACCATATATTTT.

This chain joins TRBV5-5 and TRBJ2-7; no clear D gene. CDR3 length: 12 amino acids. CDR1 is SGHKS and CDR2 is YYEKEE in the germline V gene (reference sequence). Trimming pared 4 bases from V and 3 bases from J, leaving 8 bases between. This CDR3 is CASSVINYEQYF. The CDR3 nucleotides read TGTGCCAGCAGCGTTATAAACTACGAGCAGTACTTC.

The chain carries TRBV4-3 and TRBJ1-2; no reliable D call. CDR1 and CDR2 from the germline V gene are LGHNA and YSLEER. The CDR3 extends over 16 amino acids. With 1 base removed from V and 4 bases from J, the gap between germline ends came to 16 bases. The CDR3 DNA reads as TGCGCCAGCAGCCAAGGGGGTGGTAATGGTCTCTATGGCTACACCTTC. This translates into CASSQGGGNGLYGYTF.

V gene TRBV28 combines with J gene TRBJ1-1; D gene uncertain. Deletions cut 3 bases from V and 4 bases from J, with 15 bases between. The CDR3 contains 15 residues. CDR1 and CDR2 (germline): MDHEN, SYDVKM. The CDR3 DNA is TGTGCCAGCAGTTTCCAGGCAAGTTGGGCCACTGAAGCTTTCTTT. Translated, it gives CASSFQASWATEAFF.